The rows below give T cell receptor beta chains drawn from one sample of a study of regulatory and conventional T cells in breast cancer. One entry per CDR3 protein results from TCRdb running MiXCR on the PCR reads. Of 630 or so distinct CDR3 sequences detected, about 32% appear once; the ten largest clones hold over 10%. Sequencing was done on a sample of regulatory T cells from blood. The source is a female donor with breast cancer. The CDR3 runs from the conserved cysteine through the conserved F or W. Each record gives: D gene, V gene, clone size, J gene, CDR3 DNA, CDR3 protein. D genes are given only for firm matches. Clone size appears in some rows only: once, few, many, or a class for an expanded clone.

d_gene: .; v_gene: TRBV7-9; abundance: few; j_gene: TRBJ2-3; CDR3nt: TGTGCCAGCAGCCGGAGGGGGGTCACCGCAGATACGCAGTATTTT; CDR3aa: CASSRRGVTADTQYF
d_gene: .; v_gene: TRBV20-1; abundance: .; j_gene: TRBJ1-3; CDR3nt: TGCAGTGCTAGAGGGGTGCGAAACACCATATATTTT; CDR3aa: CSARGVRNTIYF
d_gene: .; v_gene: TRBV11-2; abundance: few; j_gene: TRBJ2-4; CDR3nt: TGTGCCAGCAGCTTAGGGGCTAGCTGGGGAGCCAAAAACATTCAGTACTTC; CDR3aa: CASSLGASWGAKNIQYF
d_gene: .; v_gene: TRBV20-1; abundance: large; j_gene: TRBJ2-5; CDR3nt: TGCAGTGCTAGGCCCACTGAGACCCAGTACTTC; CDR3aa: CSARPTETQYF
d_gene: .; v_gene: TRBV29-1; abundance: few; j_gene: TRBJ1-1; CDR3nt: TGCAGCGTTAAGGGGAACACTGAAGCTTTCTTT; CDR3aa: CSVKGNTEAFF
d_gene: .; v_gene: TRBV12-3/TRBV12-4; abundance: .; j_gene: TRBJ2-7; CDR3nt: TGTGCCAGCAGTCCGGGGTTCGCCTACGAGCAGTACTTC; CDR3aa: CASSPGFAYEQYF
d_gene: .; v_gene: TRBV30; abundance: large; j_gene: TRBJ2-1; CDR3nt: TGTGCCTGGAGTGGGACGGGTAATGAGCAGTTCTTC; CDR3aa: CAWSGTGNEQFF
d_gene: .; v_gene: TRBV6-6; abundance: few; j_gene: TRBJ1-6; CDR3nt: TGTGCCAGCAGTTACTGGGGCCTCGCACCCCTCCACTTT; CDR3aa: CASSYWGLAPLHF
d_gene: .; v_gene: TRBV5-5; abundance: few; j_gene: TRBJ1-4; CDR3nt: TGTGCCAGCAGCTTTATGGGGCGTCCGGCAACTAATGAAAAACTGTTTTTT; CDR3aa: CASSFMGRPATNEKLFF
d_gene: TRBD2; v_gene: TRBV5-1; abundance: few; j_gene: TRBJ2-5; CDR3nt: TGCGCCAGCCGCCTCGGTAGCGGGGTTGAGACCCAGTACTTC; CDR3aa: CASRLGSGVETQYF
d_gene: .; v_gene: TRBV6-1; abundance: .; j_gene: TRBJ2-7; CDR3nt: TGTGCCAGCAGCGTTAGATTGGACCAAATCTCCTACGAGCAGTACTTC; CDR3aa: CASSVRLDQISYEQYF
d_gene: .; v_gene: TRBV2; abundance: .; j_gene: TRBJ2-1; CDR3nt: TGTGCCAGCAGTGATAGGCTAGTTGTGGTCGGTGAGCAGTTCTTC; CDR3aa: CASSDRLVVVGEQFF
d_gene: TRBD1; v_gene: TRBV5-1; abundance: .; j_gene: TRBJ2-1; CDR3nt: TGCGCCAGCAGCTTGGGGTTGGGGACAGGTTACAATGAGCAGTTCTTC; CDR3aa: CASSLGLGTGYNEQFF
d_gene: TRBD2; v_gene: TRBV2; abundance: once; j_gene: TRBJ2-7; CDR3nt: TGTGCCAGCAGGGCCTCCGGGACTAGCTGCGAGCAGTACTTC; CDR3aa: CASRASGTSCEQYF
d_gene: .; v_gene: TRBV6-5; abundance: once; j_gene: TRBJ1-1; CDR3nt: TGTGCCAGCAGTTACCAAGGTGGGACGGCGAACACTGAAGCTTTCTTT; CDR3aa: CASSYQGGTANTEAFF
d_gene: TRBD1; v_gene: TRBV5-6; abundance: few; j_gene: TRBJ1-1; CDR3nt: TGTGCCAGCAACCTTTACACAGGGGGCGGTGAAGCTTTCTTT; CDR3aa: CASNLYTGGGEAFF
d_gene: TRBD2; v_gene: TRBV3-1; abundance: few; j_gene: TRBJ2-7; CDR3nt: TGTGCCAGCAGCCAGACTAGCAGTGTCTCCTACGAGCAGTACTTC; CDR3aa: CASSQTSSVSYEQYF
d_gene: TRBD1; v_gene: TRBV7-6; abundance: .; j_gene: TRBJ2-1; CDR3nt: TGTGCCAGCAGCGGGACAGGGACTTCCTACAATGAGCAGTTCTTC; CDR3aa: CASSGTGTSYNEQFF
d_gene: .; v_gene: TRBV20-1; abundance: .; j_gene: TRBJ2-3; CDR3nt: TGCAGTGCTTCCGACAGAAACACAGATACGCAGTATTTT; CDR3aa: CSASDRNTDTQYF
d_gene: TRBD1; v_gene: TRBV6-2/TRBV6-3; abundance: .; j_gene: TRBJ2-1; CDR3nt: TGTGCCAGCAGTTCCCCGAACAGGGGCTCCTACAATGAGCAGTTCTTC; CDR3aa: CASSSPNRGSYNEQFF
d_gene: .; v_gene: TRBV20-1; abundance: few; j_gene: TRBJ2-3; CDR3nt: TGCAGTGCTAGCGGGGGCGATACAGATACGCAGTATTTT; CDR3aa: CSASGGDTDTQYF
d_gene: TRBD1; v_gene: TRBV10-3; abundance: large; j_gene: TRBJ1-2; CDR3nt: TGTGCCACCTTGGGACAGGGCGAAGAGGGCTACACCTTC; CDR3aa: CATLGQGEEGYTF
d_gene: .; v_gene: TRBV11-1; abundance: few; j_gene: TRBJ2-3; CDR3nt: TGTGCCAGCAGCTTGTCCCTCCTAGCACTCAGCACAGATACGCAGTATTTT; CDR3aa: CASSLSLLALSTDTQYF
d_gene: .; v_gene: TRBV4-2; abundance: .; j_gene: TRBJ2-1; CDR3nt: TGTGCCAGCAGCCAAGATGTTTTAATCCCTCCGTTCTTC; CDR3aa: CASSQDVLIPPFF
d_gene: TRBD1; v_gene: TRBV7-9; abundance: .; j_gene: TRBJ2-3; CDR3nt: TGTGCCAGCAGCTTAGATTACAGGGGTTCCACAGATACGCAGTATTTT; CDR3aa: CASSLDYRGSTDTQYF
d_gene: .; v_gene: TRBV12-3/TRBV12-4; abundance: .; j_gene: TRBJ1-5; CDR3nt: TGTGCCAGCAGTTTGAAAGGGACTGGTCAGCCCCAGCATTTT; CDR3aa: CASSLKGTGQPQHF
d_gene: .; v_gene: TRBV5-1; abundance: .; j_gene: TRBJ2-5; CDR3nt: TGCGCCAGCAGCTTGGACCCAGGGAGGCAAGAGACCCAGTACTTC; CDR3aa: CASSLDPGRQETQYF
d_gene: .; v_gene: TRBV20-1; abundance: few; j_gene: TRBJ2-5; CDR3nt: TGCAGTACGCTAGTGGCCCCCGGGGAGACCCAGTACTTC; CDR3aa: CSTLVAPGETQYF
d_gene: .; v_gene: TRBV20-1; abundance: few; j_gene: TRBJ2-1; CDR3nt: TGCAGTGCTAGTTCGGGGCTCTACAATGAGCAGTTCTTC; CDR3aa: CSASSGLYNEQFF